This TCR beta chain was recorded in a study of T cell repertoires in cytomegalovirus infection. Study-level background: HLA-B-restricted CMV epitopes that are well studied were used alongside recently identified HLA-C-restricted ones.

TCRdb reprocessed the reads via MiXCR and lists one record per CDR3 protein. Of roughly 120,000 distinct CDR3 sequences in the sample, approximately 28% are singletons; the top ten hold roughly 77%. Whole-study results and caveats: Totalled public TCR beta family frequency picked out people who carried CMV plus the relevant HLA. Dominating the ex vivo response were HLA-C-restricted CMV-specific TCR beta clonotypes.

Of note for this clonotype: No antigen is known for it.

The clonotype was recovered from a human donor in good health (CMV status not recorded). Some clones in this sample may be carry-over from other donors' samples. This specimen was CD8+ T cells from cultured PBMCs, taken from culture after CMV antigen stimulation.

The CDR3 sequence: CSAGTETYEQYF. In DNA, the CDR3 is TGCAGTGCTGGGACAGAGACCTACGAGCAGTACTTC. The V gene is TRBV20-1, the J gene TRBJ2-7, with 7 positions matching TRBD1. CDR1 is DFQATT, CDR2 SNEGSKA, per germline (reference sequence). Trimming at V came to 5 bases and at J to 2 bases, leaving 3 bases not matched to a gene. The length of the CDR3 is 12 residues.